This T cell receptor (beta chain) was obtained from a study of blood T cells in healthy people across ages. The study, taken as a whole, reports: The study found TCR beta diversity correlated strongly with naive T cell percentage. A roughly linear fall in TCR beta diversity per million T cells was seen with increasing age. With donor CMV status unknown, expanded clonotype changes were possibly confounded.

V was trimmed by 7 bases and J by 4 bases, leaving 15 bases between them. The CDR3 length is 14 residues. Turning to this clonotype: Its specificity is not known.

Drawing of peripheral blood yielded 7.5 to 10 milliliters from each donor. Using a J-beta primer mix together with a sample-barcoded 5' primer, a second PCR was run for roughly 6 to 12 cycles. TCRdb fed the 5' RACE reads into MiXCR, producing one record per CDR3 protein. The sample consists of roughly 900,000 distinct CDR3 sequences, roughly 26% of them appearing once. Sequencing input: blood. The chain couples TRBV12-3 or TRBV12-4 to TRBJ2-3; possible D gene TRBD2, 5 bases. This clonotype was obtained from an elderly woman in good health. CDR3 sequence: CASNLRGRADTQYF. The DNA of the CDR3 is TGTGCCAGCAATCTAAGAGGGAGAGCAGATACGCAGTATTTT.